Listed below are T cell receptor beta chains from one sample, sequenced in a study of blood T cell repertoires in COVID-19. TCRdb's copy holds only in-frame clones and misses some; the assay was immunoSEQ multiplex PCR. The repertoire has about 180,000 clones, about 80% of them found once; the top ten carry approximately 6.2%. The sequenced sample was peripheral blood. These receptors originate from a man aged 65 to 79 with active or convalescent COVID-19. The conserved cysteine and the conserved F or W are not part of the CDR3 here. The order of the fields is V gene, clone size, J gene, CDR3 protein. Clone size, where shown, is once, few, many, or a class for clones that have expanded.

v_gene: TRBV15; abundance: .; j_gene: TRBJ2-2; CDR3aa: ATSRVSGSGELF
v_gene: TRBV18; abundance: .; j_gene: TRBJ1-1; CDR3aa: ASSPPSQPNTEAF
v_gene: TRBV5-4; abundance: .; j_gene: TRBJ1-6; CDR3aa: ASSLASGSPLH
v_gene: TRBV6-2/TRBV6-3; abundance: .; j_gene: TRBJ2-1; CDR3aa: ASSYETTTSGGYNEQF
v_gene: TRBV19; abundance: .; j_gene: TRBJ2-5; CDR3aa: ASSMRGGETQY
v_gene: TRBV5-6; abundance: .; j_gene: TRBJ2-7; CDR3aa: ASSWNYYGTSYEQY
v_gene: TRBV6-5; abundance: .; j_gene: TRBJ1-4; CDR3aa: ASSYSSGTNEKLF
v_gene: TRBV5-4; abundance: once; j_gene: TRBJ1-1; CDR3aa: ASSPTENTEAF
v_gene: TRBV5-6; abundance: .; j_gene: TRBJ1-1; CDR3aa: ASSRGTGWTEAF
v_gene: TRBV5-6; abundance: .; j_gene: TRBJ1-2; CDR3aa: ASSPQVNYGYT
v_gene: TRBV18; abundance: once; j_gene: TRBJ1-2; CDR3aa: ASSPRQGTDYGYT
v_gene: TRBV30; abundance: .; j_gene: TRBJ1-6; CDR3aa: AWTGGTLVYNSPLH
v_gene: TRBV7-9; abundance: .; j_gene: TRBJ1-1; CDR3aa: ASSFERNTEAF
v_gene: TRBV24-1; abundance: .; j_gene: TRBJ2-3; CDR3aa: ATSDGALRQDTQY
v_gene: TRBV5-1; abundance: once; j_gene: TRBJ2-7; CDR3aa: ASSFDRHSYEQY
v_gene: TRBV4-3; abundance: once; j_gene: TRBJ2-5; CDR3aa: ASSQGFRGQETQY
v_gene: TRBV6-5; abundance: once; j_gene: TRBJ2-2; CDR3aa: ASRQQGLNTGELF
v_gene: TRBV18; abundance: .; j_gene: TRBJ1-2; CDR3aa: ASSLGDRDNGYT
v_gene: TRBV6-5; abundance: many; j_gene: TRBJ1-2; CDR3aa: ASRDRGRSYGYT
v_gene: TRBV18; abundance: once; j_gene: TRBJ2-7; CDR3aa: ASSPGDRAYEQY
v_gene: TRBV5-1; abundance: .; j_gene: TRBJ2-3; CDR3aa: ASSLGAGGYADTQY
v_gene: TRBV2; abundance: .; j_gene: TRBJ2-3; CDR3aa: ASTQGRVTDTQY
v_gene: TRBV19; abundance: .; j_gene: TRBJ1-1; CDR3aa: ASSPPEMPEAF
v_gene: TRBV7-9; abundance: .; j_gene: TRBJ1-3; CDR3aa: ASHTQGANTIY
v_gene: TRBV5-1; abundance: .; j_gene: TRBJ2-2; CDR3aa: ASSWDRGQGELF
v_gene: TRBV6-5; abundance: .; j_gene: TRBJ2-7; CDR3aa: ASGREEIHEQY
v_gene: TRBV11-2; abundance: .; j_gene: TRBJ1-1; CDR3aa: ASSLGRVSGTF
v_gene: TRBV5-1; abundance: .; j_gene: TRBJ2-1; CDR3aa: ASSFGLAGDYNEQF
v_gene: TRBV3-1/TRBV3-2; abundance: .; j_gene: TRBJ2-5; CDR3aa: ASSQNHRGEETQY
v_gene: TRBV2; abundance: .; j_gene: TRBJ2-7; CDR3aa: ASITDRSSYEQY
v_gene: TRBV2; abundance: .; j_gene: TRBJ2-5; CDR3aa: ASSVSSETQY
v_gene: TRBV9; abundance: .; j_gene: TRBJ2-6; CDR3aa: ASSPRQAASGANVLT
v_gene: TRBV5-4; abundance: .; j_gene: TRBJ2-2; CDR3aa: ASSLIIAGGSGELF
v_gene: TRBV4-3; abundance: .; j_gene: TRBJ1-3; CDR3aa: ASSQVGQVVSSGNTIY
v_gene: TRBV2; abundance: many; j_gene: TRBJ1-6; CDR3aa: ASSLRQGAANSPLH
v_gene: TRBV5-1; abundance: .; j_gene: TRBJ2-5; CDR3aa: ASSIVTSQETQY
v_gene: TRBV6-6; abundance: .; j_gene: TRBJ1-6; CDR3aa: ASSFGQGISNSPLH
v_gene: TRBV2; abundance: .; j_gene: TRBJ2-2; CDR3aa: ASSRQLAEGGGELF
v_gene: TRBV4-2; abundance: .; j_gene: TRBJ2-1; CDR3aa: ASSARDRDHEQF
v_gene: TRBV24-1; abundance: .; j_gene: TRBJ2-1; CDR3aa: ATSASGGLLGNEQF
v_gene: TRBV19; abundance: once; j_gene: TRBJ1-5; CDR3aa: ASSWQSNQPQH
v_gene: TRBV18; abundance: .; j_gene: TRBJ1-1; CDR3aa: ASSLQGANTEAF
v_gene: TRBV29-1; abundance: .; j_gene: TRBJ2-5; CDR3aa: SVEDRGTGETQY
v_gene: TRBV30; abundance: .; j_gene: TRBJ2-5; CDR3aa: AWSVLGKTQY
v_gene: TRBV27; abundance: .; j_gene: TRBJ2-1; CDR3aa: ASSQLAGINEQF
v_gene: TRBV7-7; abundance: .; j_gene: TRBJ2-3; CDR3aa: ASSSGQGRGTDTQY
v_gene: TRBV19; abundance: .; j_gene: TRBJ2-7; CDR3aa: ASSIRPGGPGQY